The present entry profiles one TCR beta chain with its context. The antigen remains unidentified. The CDR3 is 16 residues long. Trimming took off 5 bases at V and 1 base at J, with 14 bases between the two ends. Germline CDR1 MNHEY, CDR2 SMNVEV (reference sequence). TCRdb independently ran MiXCR on the reads; one entry per CDR3 protein. This table has approximately 300,000 distinct CDR3 sequences, 25% to 35% appearing once. This sample is part of a study of T cell repertoires in cytomegalovirus infection. As for the study in general: Selected CMV epitopes included recently identified HLA-C-restricted ones as well as well-studied HLA-B-restricted ones. TCR beta signatures that were public indicated CMV infection and matching HLA type. Study results and caveats: In two of eight donors, the top clonotype was HLA-C-restricted CMV-specific. The study identified carriers of CMV plus the relevant HLA from cumulative public TCR beta family frequency.

This rearrangement joins TRBV27 to TRBJ2-2; D may be TRBD1 (5 bases). The clonotype was recovered from a human donor in good health (CMV status not recorded). Some clones in this sample may be carry-over from other donors' samples. The sample here was cultured PBMCs, taken from culture after CMV antigen stimulation. CDR3 protein: CASSIPGFQNTGELFF. As DNA, the CDR3 is TGTGCCAGCAGTATCCCAGGGTTCCAGAACACCGGGGAGCTGTTTTTT.